This T cell receptor (beta chain) was sequenced in a study of blood T cells in healthy people across ages. A second PCR of roughly 7 to 11 cycles used a sample-barcoded 5' primer and a J-beta primer mix. TCRdb recomputed calls from the 5' RACE reads with MiXCR, one row per CDR3 protein. This table holds 750,000 to 950,000 distinct CDR3 sequences, approximately 55% found once. This CDR3 has 15 residues. CDR1 and CDR2 from the germline V gene are PRHDT and FYEKMQ (reference sequence). The sequenced material came from blood. This sequence joins TRBV13 and TRBJ2-5; D possibly matches TRBD1 or TRBD2 (6 bases each). The DNA matches TRBJ2-7 better at its end, which makes the J call doubtful. This TCR was recovered from a man at least 80 years old in good health. The CDR3 region is CASSLAGARSYEQYF. The CDR3 DNA sequence: TGTGCCAGCAGCTTAGCGGGGGCTAGAAGCTACGAGCAGTACTTC.